This T cell receptor beta chain comes out of a study of radiotherapy plus CTLA-4 blockade in lung cancer. The CDR3 is made up of 12 amino acids. Per the germline V gene, CDR1 is MNHEY and CDR2 is SVGAGI. Trimming at V came to 7 bases and at J to 10 bases, leaving 5 bases not matched to a gene. Measured with immunoSEQ multiplex PCR; TCRdb has only the in-frame clones, and not every one. This table holds more than 90,000 clones, approximately 80% found once. The specimen comprised peripheral blood, sampled from a patient treated with radiotherapy plus ipilimumab. V usage is TRBV6-5 and J usage is TRBJ2-1; 9 bases are shared with TRBD2. The source is a human donor with non-small cell lung cancer that progressed on radiotherapy plus ipilimumab. The CDR3 nucleotides are TGTGCCAGCAAATACCTAGCGGGGGAGCAGTTCTTC. This translates into CASKYLAGEQFF.